These T cell receptor beta chains were read from a single sample in a study of CD8 T cells in ankylosing spondylitis. TCRdb independently ran MiXCR on the 5' RACE reads; one entry per CDR3 protein. The sample lists fewer than 250,000 distinct CDR3 sequences; roughly 25% were seen once. The specimen sequenced was blood, either unsorted or a sorted T cell fraction (not recorded which). The source is a male donor with ankylosing spondylitis or in good health (not recorded which). CDR3s include the opening cysteine and the closing phenylalanine or tryptophan. The D gene is left open where the match is weak. Clone size is shown for a subset of rows, as once, few, many or a class of expanded clone.

clone size	D gene	V gene	J gene	CDR3 protein	CDR3 DNA
.	TRBD1	TRBV6-1	TRBJ1-2	CASSNPGTVSGYTF	TGTGCCAGCAGCAATCCCGGGACAGTCTCTGGCTACACCTTC
few	TRBD1	TRBV29-1	TRBJ2-3	CSVRTGSTDTQYF	TGCAGCGTGAGGACAGGGAGCACAGATACGCAGTATTTT
.	TRBD1	TRBV29-1	TRBJ2-3	CSVPRDRVSTDTQYF	TGCAGCGTTCCTAGGGACAGGGTCAGCACAGATACGCAGTATTTT
medium-sized	TRBD1	TRBV3-1	TRBJ2-7	CASSPGTGVHEQYF	TGTGCCAGCAGCCCCGGGACAGGGGTCCACGAGCAGTACTTC
many	.	TRBV28	TRBJ2-3	CASSFGLAKNTGSDTQYF	TGTGCCAGCAGTTTCGGCCTAGCGAAAAATACAGGATCAGATACGCAGTATTTT
.	.	TRBV7-2	TRBJ2-1	CASSPLGGTYNEQFF	TGTGCCAGCAGCCCCCTTGGGGGTACCTACAATGAGCAGTTCTTC
few	TRBD2	TRBV20-1	TRBJ2-1	CSATLAGVGNEQFF	TGCAGTGCAACTCTAGCGGGAGTAGGAAATGAGCAGTTCTTC
.	.	TRBV20-1	TRBJ2-3	CSASRNTQYF	TGCAGTGCTAGTAGGAATACGCAGTATTTT
.	.	TRBV10-1	TRBJ2-1	CASSEANEQFF	TGCGCCAGCAGTGAGGCTAATGAGCAGTTCTTC
.	TRBD2	TRBV12-3/TRBV12-4	TRBJ2-3	CASRYLLAAGDTQYF	TGTGCCAGCAGATACCTACTAGCGGCCGGAGATACGCAGTATTTT
few	TRBD2	TRBV7-2	TRBJ2-7	CASSLDAASGYEQYF	TGTGCCAGCAGCTTAGATGCTGCTAGCGGGTACGAGCAGTACTTC
many	.	TRBV6-1	TRBJ2-1	CASSPLRARRTYNEQFF	TGTGCCAGCAGTCCTCTCCGGGCCCGACGAACGTACAATGAGCAGTTCTTC
many	.	TRBV4-2	TRBJ2-3	CASSQARAAATDTQYF	TGTGCCAGCAGCCAAGCCCGAGCGGCCGCCACAGATACGCAGTATTTT
.	TRBD1	TRBV5-1	TRBJ2-7	CASSPTTGGYEQYF	TGCGCCAGCAGCCCAACGACAGGGGGCTACGAGCAGTACTTC
many	TRBD1	TRBV11-2	TRBJ2-2	CASSPRGQGNTGELFF	TGTGCCAGCAGCCCGCGTGGACAGGGGAACACCGGGGAGCTGTTTTTT
many	TRBD2	TRBV5-5	TRBJ2-7	CASEPGGGRALSYF	TGTGCCAGCGAACCTGGCGGCGGGAGGGCCTTATCGTACTTC
many	TRBD2	TRBV5-1	TRBJ2-5	CASSQTSGRQETQYF	TGCGCCAGTTCCCAGACTAGCGGGAGACAAGAGACCCAGTACTTC
.	.	TRBV7-2	TRBJ2-1	CASSLASPPNEQFF	TGTGCCAGCAGCTTAGCTAGCCCACCCAATGAGCAGTTCTTC
many	.	TRBV7-3	TRBJ2-2	CASSPPGGELFF	TGTGCCAGCAGCCCACCCGGCGGGGAGCTGTTTTTT
many	TRBD1	TRBV5-1	TRBJ1-6	CASSSDRADSPLHF	TGCGCCAGCAGCTCGGACAGGGCGGATTCACCCCTCCACTTT
.	.	TRBV6-1	TRBJ2-7	CASSRHRSYEQYF	TGTGCCAGCAGTCGACACCGATCCTACGAGCAGTACTTC
many	.	TRBV7-8	TRBJ1-1	CASKDGTEAFF	TGTGCCAGCAAGGACGGCACTGAAGCTTTCTTT
many	.	TRBV11-1	TRBJ1-6	CASSPGQSIFPLHF	TGTGCCAGCAGCCCTGGACAGTCGATCTTCCCCCTCCACTTT
few	TRBD2	TRBV20-1	TRBJ2-1	CSARATGGPSNEQFF	TGCAGTGCTAGAGCTACGGGAGGGCCCTCCAATGAGCAGTTCTTC
many	TRBD2	TRBV29-1	TRBJ2-3	CSVEHPGGTDTQYF	TGCAGCGTTGAACATCCGGGAGGTACAGATACGCAGTATTTT
many	.	TRBV20-1	TRBJ2-1	CSARAEQGVRNEQFF	TGCAGTGCTAGAGCGGAACAGGGAGTGAGAAATGAGCAGTTCTTC
many	.	TRBV29-1	TRBJ1-1	CSVVHGGEAFF	TGCAGCGTTGTTCACGGGGGAGAAGCTTTCTTT
.	.	TRBV7-2	TRBJ2-5	CASSLERAGETQYF	TGTGCCAGCAGCTTAGAACGGGCCGGGGAGACCCAGTACTTC
.	TRBD2	TRBV20-1	TRBJ2-1	CSASAGGFEQFF	TGCAGTGCTAGTGCGGGAGGGTTTGAGCAGTTCTTC
many	.	TRBV4-2	TRBJ1-2	CASSQDEHGYTF	TGTGCCAGCAGCCAAGATGAACATGGCTACACCTTC
many	TRBD2	TRBV20-1	TRBJ2-3	CSAIRREGPTDTQYF	TGCAGTGCTATTCGGCGGGAGGGGCCCACAGATACGCAGTATTTT
many	TRBD1	TRBV18	TRBJ2-7	CASSLGQGRAYEQYF	TGTGCCAGCTCACTTGGACAGGGCCGAGCCTACGAGCAGTACTTC
many	.	TRBV5-5	TRBJ1-1	CASSLTGKTEAFF	TGTGCCAGCAGCTTGACAGGGAAGACTGAAGCTTTCTTT
many	.	TRBV5-1	TRBJ2-7	CASNQGQQSEQYF	TGCGCCAGCAATCAGGGCCAACAGTCCGAGCAGTACTTC
many	.	TRBV5-1	TRBJ2-7	CASSRDGPFYEQYF	TGCGCCAGCAGCCGGGACGGACCTTTCTACGAGCAGTACTTC
many	.	TRBV3-1	TRBJ1-1	CASSHRQSGNTEAFF	TGTGCCAGCAGCCACCGACAGTCAGGAAACACTGAAGCTTTCTTT
.	.	TRBV10-3	TRBJ2-3	CATHIADVSTDTQYF	TGTGCCACGCACATAGCGGATGTTAGCACAGATACGCAGTATTTT
.	TRBD1	TRBV5-1	TRBJ2-7	CASSLAGQGRHYEQYF	TGCGCCAGCAGCTTGGCGGGACAGGGCCGTCACTACGAGCAGTACTTC
many	TRBD2	TRBV5-1	TRBJ2-1	CASSLLAGASNEQFF	TGCGCCAGCAGCTTACTAGCGGGAGCCTCCAATGAGCAGTTCTTC
few	TRBD2	TRBV5-1	TRBJ2-1	CASSLAALAHFNEQFF	TGCGCCAGCAGCTTGGCCGCACTAGCGCATTTCAATGAGCAGTTCTTC
many	.	TRBV5-1	TRBJ1-1	CASSFPERNTEAFF	TGCGCCAGCAGCTTTCCCGAGAGGAACACTGAAGCTTTCTTT
.	TRBD1	TRBV27	TRBJ2-7	CASRHQTGTSSYEQYF	TGTGCCAGCAGGCATCAGACAGGGACGAGCTCCTACGAGCAGTACTTC
few	TRBD2	TRBV6-1	TRBJ2-5	CASSTTSGRETQYF	TGTGCCAGCAGTACGACTAGCGGGAGGGAGACCCAGTACTTC
.	TRBD1	TRBV15	TRBJ2-3	CATSSARGQADTQYF	TGTGCCACCAGCAGTGCCAGGGGGCAGGCAGATACGCAGTATTTT
once	TRBD2	TRBV20-1	TRBJ2-3	CSALTGTTNTDTQYF	TGCAGTGCTCTGACGGGGACTACCAACACAGATACGCAGTATTTT
few	.	TRBV14	TRBJ2-2	CASSLRLGNTGELFF	TGTGCCAGCAGCCTTCGACTAGGGAACACCGGGGAGCTGTTTTTT
.	TRBD2	TRBV5-1	TRBJ2-5	CASSLGPPGGGQETQYF	TGCGCCAGCAGCTTGGGCCCCCCGGGGGGGGGGCAAGAGACCCAGTACTTC
many	TRBD1	TRBV3-1	TRBJ2-5	CASSRTGNQETQYF	TGTGCCAGCAGTCGGACAGGGAACCAAGAGACCCAGTACTTC
.	TRBD2	TRBV20-1	TRBJ2-1	CSADQTGASGGFSSYNEQFF	TGCAGTGCCGATCAAACTGGGGCTAGCGGGGGCTTTAGCTCCTACAATGAGCAGTTCTTC
.	.	TRBV12-3/TRBV12-4	TRBJ2-7	CASSLGGDFYEQYF	TGTGCCAGCAGTTTAGGCGGGGACTTCTACGAGCAGTACTTC